This entry lists 21 T cell receptor beta chains sequenced from one sample in a study of blood T cell repertoires in COVID-19 (dated by TCRdb to about 2020). The library was made by the immunoSEQ multiplex PCR assay. TCRdb mirrors the immuneACCESS table, restricted to in-frame sequences. Some clones are absent from its copies; in checked studies, under half trace to an unresolved V gene, and the reason for the others is unknown. A total of around 120,000 clones appear in this sample, 80% of them only once. Approximately 1.8% of the sample belongs to the ten largest clones. The sequenced sample consisted of peripheral blood. The receptors derive from a man aged 65 to 85 with acute or convalescent COVID-19.

The chain recombines TRBV5-1 with TRBJ1-1; D unclear. Looked up from germline, CDR1 is SGHRS and CDR2 is YFSETQ. The CDR3 is made up of 14 amino acids. V was pared by 0 bases and J by 0 bases, with 6 bases between. Here the CDR3 reads CASSLVGMNTEAFF. The CDR3 DNA sequence: TGCGCCAGCAGCTTGGTGGGCATGAACACTGAAGCTTTCTTT.

The V and J genes are TRBV5-1 and TRBJ2-7; D is uncertain. Trimming removed 0 bases at V and 2 bases at J, with 9 bases between. The germline V gene has CDR1 SGHRS and CDR2 YFSETQ. The CDR3 consists of 14 residues. CDR3 in DNA: TGCGCCAGCAGCTTGGCAGAGGCCACCTACGAGCAGTACTTC. Its protein product is CASSLAEATYEQYF.

This chain joins TRBV11-2 and TRBJ2-3; a possible D gene is TRBD2 (5 bases). This CDR3 spans 16 amino acids. Trimming cost V 2 bases and J 9 bases, with 21 bases left between them. Germline loops: CDR1 SGHAT, CDR2 FQNNGV. The CDR3, as DNA: TGTGCCAGCAGCTTAAGTTTGGGATCCGGGATGGGGACGCAGTATTTT. Translation gives CASSLSLGSGMGTQYF.

The rearrangement uses TRBV12-3 or TRBV12-4 and TRBJ1-2, with D maybe TRBD1 (6 bases). Trimming removed 3 bases at V and 4 bases at J, with 9 bases between. This CDR3 has 13 amino acids. CDR3 sequence (DNA): TGTGCCAGCAGTTTTTCCAGGGGCTATGGCTACACCTTC. It codes for CASSFSRGYGYTF.

The V call is TRBV5-4, the J call TRBJ2-6, with D perhaps TRBD1 (6 bases). Germline V gene sequence: CDR1 SGHNT, CDR2 YYREEE (reference sequence). V lost 3 bases, J lost 2 bases, and 9 bases lay in between. The CDR3 spans 15 residues. The CDR3 loop is CASSSPGAGANVLTF. CDR3 sequence (DNA): TGTGCCAGCAGCTCCCCAGGGGCTGGGGCCAACGTCCTGACTTTC.

The chain uses TRBV5-1 and TRBJ2-3; possibly TRBD1 for D (6 bases). Germline loops: CDR1 SGHRS, CDR2 YFSETQ. V lost 0 bases, J lost 1 base, and 9 bases lay in between. This CDR3 is built from 15 residues. CDR3 residues: CASSLGGPGTDTQYF. The DNA of the CDR3 is TGCGCCAGCAGCTTGGGGGGGCCGGGCACAGATACGCAGTATTTT.

The genes are TRBV5-6 and TRBJ1-2, with D possibly TRBD1 on 5 matching bases. CDR1 is SGHDT, CDR2 YYEEEE, per germline. This CDR3 region has 12 residues. V was clipped by 4 bases and J by 8 bases, with 12 bases between them. CDR3 residues: CASSRGTVGYTF. The CDR3 DNA reads as TGTGCCAGCAGCCGGGGGACTGTAGGCTACACCTTC.

The chain carries TRBV6-1 and TRBJ2-3; 10 positions match TRBD2. The ends lost 0 bases at V and 5 bases at J; junction bases unmatched: 11. Germline V gives CDR1 MNHNS, CDR2 SASEGT. CDR3 length: 18 residues. Written as DNA, the CDR3 is TGTGCCAGCAGTGAAGCGCTATTAGCGGGGGGCACGCAAGATACGCAGTATTTT. Encoded protein: CASSEALLAGGTQDTQYF.

In this sample, this clone turned up a few times. This chain joins TRBV11-2 and TRBJ2-5; D may be TRBD2 (5 bases). CDR1 is SGHAT and CDR2 is FQNNGV in the germline V gene. V was clipped by 5 bases and J by 10 bases, with 11 bases between them. The CDR3 has 11 amino acids. The CDR3 sequence is CASSPGSFQYF. The CDR3 DNA is TGTGCCAGCAGCCCGGGAAGCTTCCAGTACTTC.

This sequence joins TRBV3-1 (or the pseudogene TRBV3-2) and TRBJ2-2, with D perhaps matching TRBD2 (6 bases). The V and J ends lost 4 bases and 1 base respectively, with 19 bases between them. This CDR3 contains 18 residues. The germline CDR1 and CDR2 sequences are LGHDT and YNNKEL (reference sequence). The CDR3: CASSRQRAAIQNTGELFF. As DNA, the CDR3 is TGTGCCAGCAGCCGACAGCGGGCAGCGATACAGAACACCGGGGAGCTGTTTTTT.

The chain uses TRBV4-2 and TRBJ1-2; 8 bases are shared with TRBD1. This CDR3 region has 15 residues. Germline lookup yields CDR1 LGHNA and CDR2 YNFKEQ. The junction had 4 bases not matched to a gene; V was cut back by 0 bases and J by 4 bases. The CDR3 DNA is TGTGCCAGCAGCCAAGAACGTACAGGGGGCTATGGCTACACCTTC. Translating it yields CASSQERTGGYGYTF.

This chain links TRBV19 with TRBJ1-3; D ambiguous. V was shortened by 3 bases and J by 2 bases, with 17 bases between the two germline ends. Germline-derived CDR1 and CDR2 are LNHDA and SQIVND (reference sequence). The CDR3 contains 17 residues. The CDR3 DNA follows: TGTGCCAGTAGTATTTCCTCCGGCGGGGAGGCTGGAAACACCATATATTTT. Translating it yields CASSISSGGEAGNTIYF.

The chain's CDR3 is CASSPGQGKDIQYF. In DNA, the CDR3 is TGTGCCAGCAGCCCGGGGCAGGGGAAAGACATTCAGTACTTC. This rearrangement joins TRBV7-2 to TRBJ2-4; TRBD1 might be the D (6 bases). The length of the CDR3 is 14 residues. V lost 5 bases to trimming and J lost 8 bases, with 16 bases between them. The germline gives CDR1 SGHTA, CDR2 FQGNSA. Filled out from reference TRBV7-2 and TRBJ2-4, the complete variable domain reads GAGVSQSPSNKVTEKGKDVELRCDPISGHTALYWYRQSLGQGLEFLIYFQGNSAPDKSGLPSDRFSAERTGGSVSTLTIQRTQQEDSAVYLCASSPGQGKDIQYFGAGTRLSVL.

The V gene is TRBV28, the J gene TRBJ2-7; 8 bases are a match to TRBD1. V shed 5 bases, J shed 3 bases, and the junction held 12 bases outside the gene matches. The CDR3 length is 16 residues. Per the germline V gene, CDR1 is MDHEN and CDR2 is SYDVKM. The CDR3 loop is CASSGQGTGYFYEQYF. CDR3 sequence (DNA): TGTGCCAGCAGTGGTCAAGGGACAGGTTATTTCTACGAGCAGTACTTC.

The chain employs TRBV6-5 and TRBJ1-1; the D is unclear. The CDR3 has 11 amino acids. CDR1 and CDR2 from the germline V gene are MNHEY and SVGAGI. V was cut by 6 bases and J by 4 bases, with 6 bases left in between. The CDR3 nucleotides are TGTGCCAGCAGGTCGGGCACTGAAGCTTTCTTT. This encodes CASRSGTEAFF.

The V and J genes are TRBV5-4 and TRBJ1-6; no definite D call. Germline lookup yields CDR1 SGHNT and CDR2 YYREEE (reference sequence). V was clipped by 0 bases and J by 6 bases, with 10 bases between them. The CDR3 is made up of 15 amino acids. CDR3 residues: CASSLVGRTNSPLHF. The CDR3 DNA sequence: TGTGCCAGCAGCTTGGTTGGGAGAACTAATTCACCCCTCCACTTT.

The chain combines TRBV7-9 with TRBJ1-1, with 8 bases fitting TRBD1. V was clipped by 6 bases and J by 1 base; unmatched bases: 13. The CDR3 extends over 17 amino acids. Germline CDR1 SEHNR, CDR2 FQNEAQ (reference sequence). This CDR3 is CASSSRQGPTRNTEAFF. CDR3 bases: TGTGCCAGCAGTTCAAGACAGGGGCCAACTAGGAACACTGAAGCTTTCTTT.

This chain joins TRBV18 and TRBJ1-2; TRBD1 matches at 8 bases. Per the germline V gene, CDR1 is KGHSH and CDR2 is LQKENI. J lost 4 bases, V lost 3 bases, and 7 bases had no gene match. This CDR3 spans 15 amino acids. CDR3 sequence reads: CASSPRQGPPYGYTF. The CDR3 bases are TGTGCCAGCTCACCTCGACAGGGGCCTCCCTATGGCTACACCTTC.

This clone appeared once. The chain joins TRBV5-4 to TRBJ2-7, with 7 bases identical to TRBD2. Germline-derived CDR1 and CDR2 are SGHNT and YYREEE (reference sequence). CDR3 length: 15 residues. V shed 4 bases and J 0 bases; nucleotides not matched to a gene: 7. For the CDR3, the DNA is TGTGCCAGCAGCGGCGACGGGGGGAGCTCCTACGAGCAGTACTTC. Residues: CASSGDGGSSYEQYF.

This clone has a handful of counts. The chain employs TRBV5-8 and TRBJ2-7; 7 positions match TRBD1. V shed 3 bases, J shed 4 bases, and the junction held 7 bases outside the gene matches. The CDR3 runs 14 residues. Germline-derived CDR1 and CDR2 are SGHTS and YDEGEE. The CDR3 coding sequence is TGTGCCAGCAGCTCAGAACAGGGGAGATACGAGCAGTACTTC. It specifies CASSSEQGRYEQYF.

This CDR3 is CASSLSGRYNSPLHF. In DNA form, the CDR3 reads TGTGCCAGCAGTTTAAGTGGCAGGTATAATTCACCCCTCCACTTT. The chain couples TRBV28 to TRBJ1-6; the D is unclear. Germline CDR1 and CDR2: MDHEN and SYDVKM. This CDR3 has 15 residues. V lost 2 bases, J lost 4 bases, and 9 bases lay in between.